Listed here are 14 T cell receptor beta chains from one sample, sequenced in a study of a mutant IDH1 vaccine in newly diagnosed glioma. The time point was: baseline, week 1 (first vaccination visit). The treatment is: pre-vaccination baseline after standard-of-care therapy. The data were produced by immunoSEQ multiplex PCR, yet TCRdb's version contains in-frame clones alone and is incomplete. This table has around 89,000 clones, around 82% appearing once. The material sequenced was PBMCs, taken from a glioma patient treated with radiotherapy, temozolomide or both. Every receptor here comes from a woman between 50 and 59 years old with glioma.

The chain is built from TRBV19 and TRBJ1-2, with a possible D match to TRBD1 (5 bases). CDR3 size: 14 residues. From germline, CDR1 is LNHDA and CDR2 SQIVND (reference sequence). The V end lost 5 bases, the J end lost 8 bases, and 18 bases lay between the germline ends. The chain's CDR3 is CASSSSGRDQGYTF. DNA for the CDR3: TGTGCCAGTAGTTCCTCGGGGCGCGACCAAGGCTACACCTTC. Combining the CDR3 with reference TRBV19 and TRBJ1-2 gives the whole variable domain DGGITQSPKYLFRKEGQNVTLSCEQNLNHDAMYWYRQDPGQGLRLIYYSQIVNDFQKGDIAEGYSVSREKKESFPLTVTSAQKNPTAFYLCASSSSGRDQGYTFGSGTRLTVV.

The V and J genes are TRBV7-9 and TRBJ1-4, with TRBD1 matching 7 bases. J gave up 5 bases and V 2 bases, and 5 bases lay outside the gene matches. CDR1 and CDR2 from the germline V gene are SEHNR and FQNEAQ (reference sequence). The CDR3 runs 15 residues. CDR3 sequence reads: CASSLSGTDNEKLFF. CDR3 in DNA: TGTGCCAGCAGCTTAAGCGGGACAGACAATGAAAAACTGTTTTTT. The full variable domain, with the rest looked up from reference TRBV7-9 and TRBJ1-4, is DTGVSQNPRHKITKRGQNVTFRCDPISEHNRLYWYRQTLGQGPEFLTYFQNEAQLEKSRLLSDRFSAERPKGSFSTLEIQRTEQGDSAMYLCASSLSGTDNEKLFFGSGTQLSVL.

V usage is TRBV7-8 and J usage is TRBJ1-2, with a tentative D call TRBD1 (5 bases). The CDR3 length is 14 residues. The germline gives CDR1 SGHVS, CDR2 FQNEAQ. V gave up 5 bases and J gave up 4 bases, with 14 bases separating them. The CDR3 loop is CASSRRDRTYGYTF. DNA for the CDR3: TGTGCCAGCAGCCGCCGGGACCGGACCTATGGCTACACCTTC.

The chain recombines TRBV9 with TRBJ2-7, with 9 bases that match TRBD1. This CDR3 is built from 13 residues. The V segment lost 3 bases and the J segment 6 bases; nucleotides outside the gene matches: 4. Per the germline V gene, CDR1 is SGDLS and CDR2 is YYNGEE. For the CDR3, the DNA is TGTGCCAGCAGCGGAACAGGGGGCGGCGAGCAGTACTTC. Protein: CASSGTGGGEQYF.

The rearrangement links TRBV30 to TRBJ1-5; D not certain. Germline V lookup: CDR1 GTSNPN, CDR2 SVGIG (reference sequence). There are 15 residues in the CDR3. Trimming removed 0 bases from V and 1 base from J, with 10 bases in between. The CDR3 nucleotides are TGTGCCTGGAGTGTACCTTATACCAGCAATCAGCCCCAGCATTTT. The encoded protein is CAWSVPYTSNQPQHF.

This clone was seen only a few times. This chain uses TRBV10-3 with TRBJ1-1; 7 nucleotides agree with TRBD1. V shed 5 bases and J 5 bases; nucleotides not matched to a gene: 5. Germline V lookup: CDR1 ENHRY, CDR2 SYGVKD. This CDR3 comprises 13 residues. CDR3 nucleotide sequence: TGTGCCATCAGTACAGGGGAGGGGACTGAAGCTTTCTTT. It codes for CAISTGEGTEAFF.

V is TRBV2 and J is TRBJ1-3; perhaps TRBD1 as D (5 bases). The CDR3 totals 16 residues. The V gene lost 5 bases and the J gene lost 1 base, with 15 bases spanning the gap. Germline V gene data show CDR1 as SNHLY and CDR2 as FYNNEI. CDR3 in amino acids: CASSFTDRQSGNTIYF. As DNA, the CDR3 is TGTGCCAGCAGTTTTACCGACAGACAATCTGGAAACACCATATATTTT. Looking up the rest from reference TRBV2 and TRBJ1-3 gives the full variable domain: EPEVTQTPSHQVTQMGQEVILRCVPISNHLYFYWYRQILGQKVEFLVSFYNNEISEKSEIFDDQFSVERPDGSNFTLKIRSTKLEDSAMYFCASSFTDRQSGNTIYFGEGSWLTVV.

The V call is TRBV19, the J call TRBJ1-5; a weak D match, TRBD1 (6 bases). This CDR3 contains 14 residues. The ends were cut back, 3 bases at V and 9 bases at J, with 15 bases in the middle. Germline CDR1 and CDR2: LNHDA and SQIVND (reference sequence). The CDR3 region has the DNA TGTGCCAGTAGTATTTTAGCAGGGGAAGGGCCCCAGCATTTT. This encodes CASSILAGEGPQHF.

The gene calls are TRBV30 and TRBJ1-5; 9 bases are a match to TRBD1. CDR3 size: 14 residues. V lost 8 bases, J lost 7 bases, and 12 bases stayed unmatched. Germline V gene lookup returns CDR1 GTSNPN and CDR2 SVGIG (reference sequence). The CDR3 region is CAGGTGRARQPQHF. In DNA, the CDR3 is TGTGCCGGGGGGACAGGGCGAGCTCGGCAGCCCCAGCATTTT.

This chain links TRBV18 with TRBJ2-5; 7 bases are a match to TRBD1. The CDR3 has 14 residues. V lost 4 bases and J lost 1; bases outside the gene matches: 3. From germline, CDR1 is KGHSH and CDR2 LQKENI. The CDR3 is CASSRDRSQETQYF. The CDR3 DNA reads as TGTGCCAGCTCACGGGACAGATCCCAAGAGACCCAGTACTTC.

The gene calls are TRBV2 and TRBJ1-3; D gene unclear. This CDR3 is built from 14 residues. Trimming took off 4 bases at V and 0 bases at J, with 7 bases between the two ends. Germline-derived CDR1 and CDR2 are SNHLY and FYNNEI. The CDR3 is CASSGAYSGNTIYF. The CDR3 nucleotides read TGTGCCAGCAGTGGGGCTTACTCTGGAAACACCATATATTTT. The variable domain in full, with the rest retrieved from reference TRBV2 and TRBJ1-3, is EPEVTQTPSHQVTQMGQEVILRCVPISNHLYFYWYRQILGQKVEFLVSFYNNEISEKSEIFDDQFSVERPDGSNFTLKIRSTKLEDSAMYFCASSGAYSGNTIYFGEGSWLTVV.

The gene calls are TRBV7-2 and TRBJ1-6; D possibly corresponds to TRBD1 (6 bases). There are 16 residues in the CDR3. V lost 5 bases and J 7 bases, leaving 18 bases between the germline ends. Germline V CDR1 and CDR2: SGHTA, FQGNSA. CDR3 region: CASSRMRTGTNSPLHF. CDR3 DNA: TGTGCCAGCAGCCGCATGCGAACAGGGACCAATTCACCCCTCCACTTT.

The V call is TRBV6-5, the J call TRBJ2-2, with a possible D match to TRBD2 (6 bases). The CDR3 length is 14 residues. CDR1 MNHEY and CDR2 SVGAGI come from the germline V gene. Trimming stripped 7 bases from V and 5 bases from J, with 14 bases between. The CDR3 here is CASNLGGTTGELFF. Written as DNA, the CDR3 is TGTGCCAGCAATTTAGGAGGGACGACCGGGGAGCTGTTTTTT.

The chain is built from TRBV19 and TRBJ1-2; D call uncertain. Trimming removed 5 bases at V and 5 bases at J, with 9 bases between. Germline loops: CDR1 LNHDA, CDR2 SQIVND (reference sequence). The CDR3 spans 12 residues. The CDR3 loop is CASSEGFYGYTF. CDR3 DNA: TGTGCCAGTAGTGAGGGTTTTTATGGCTACACCTTC.